Listed below are T cell receptor beta chains from one sample, sequenced in a study of blood T cell repertoires in COVID-19. Only in-frame clones appear in the TCRdb table, and some are missing; sequencing was by immunoSEQ multiplex PCR. In the table there are 130,000 to 150,000 clones, 87% of which are singletons. The sample taken for sequencing was peripheral blood. The receptors stem from a man over 45 who had recovered from COVID-19. CDR3s include the opening cysteine and the closing phenylalanine or tryptophan. D genes are given only for firm matches. Only part of the rows carry a size: once, few, many, or a class if the clone is expanded.

>TRBD1|TRBV9|few|TRBJ2-5
CASSVGAGGTGETQYF
TGTGCCAGCAGCGTAGGTGCAGGGGGTACGGGAGAGACCCAGTACTTC
>NA|TRBV18|NA|TRBJ2-5
CASSPPGANWETQYF
TGTGCCAGCTCACCACCGGGAGCCAACTGGGAGACCCAGTACTTC
>NA|TRBV11-3|NA|TRBJ2-1
CASSFLASAPYNEQFF
TGTGCCAGCAGCTTCCTAGCTAGCGCGCCCTACAATGAGCAGTTCTTC
>NA|TRBV7-9|few|TRBJ1-1
CASSTTENTEAFF
TGTGCCAGCAGCACGACAGAGAACACTGAAGCTTTCTTT
>TRBD1|TRBV6-5|NA|TRBJ1-4
CASSSAGTANEKLFF
TGTGCCAGCAGTTCTGCCGGGACAGCGAATGAAAAACTGTTTTTT
>NA|TRBV5-1|NA|TRBJ2-2
CASRAEVATGELFF
TGCGCCAGCAGAGCAGAGGTAGCCACCGGGGAGCTGTTTTTT
>NA|TRBV12-3/TRBV12-4|NA|TRBJ2-7
CASSSAYEQYF
TGTGCCAGCAGTTCAGCCTACGAGCAGTACTTC
>NA|TRBV7-9|NA|TRBJ2-7
CASSFGGSYEQYF
TGTGCCAGCAGCTTCGGGGGCTCCTACGAGCAGTACTTC
>TRBD1|TRBV2|NA|TRBJ1-2
CASTERTGTRGYTF
TGTGCCAGCACCGAAAGGACAGGGACCCGAGGCTACACCTTC
>TRBD1|TRBV5-1|NA|TRBJ2-2
CASRRGTGGANTGELFF
TGCGCCAGCCGACGCGGGACAGGGGGAGCGAACACCGGGGAGCTGTTTTTT
>NA|TRBV7-9|few|TRBJ2-7
CASSSILGQRGEQYF
TGTGCCAGCAGCTCGATCCTGGGACAAAGGGGAGAGCAGTACTTC
>TRBD2|TRBV4-1|NA|TRBJ2-1
CASSQVLGGGNEQFF
TGCGCCAGCAGCCAAGTCCTCGGGGGGGGGAATGAGCAGTTCTTC
>TRBD1|TRBV7-2|NA|TRBJ1-2
CASSNRTGGNYGYTF
TGTGCCAGCAGCAACCGGACAGGGGGAAACTATGGCTACACCTTC
>TRBD1|TRBV5-4|NA|TRBJ2-2
CASSRGTGGANTGELFF
TGTGCCAGCAGCCGGGGGACAGGGGGTGCGAACACCGGGGAGCTGTTTTTT
>NA|TRBV19|NA|TRBJ2-5
CASRATGWSETQYF
TGTGCCAGTAGAGCCACAGGGTGGTCAGAGACCCAGTACTTC
>NA|TRBV9|once|TRBJ1-5
CASSSNGDSNQPQHF
TGTGCCAGCAGCTCTAACGGGGATAGCAATCAGCCCCAGCATTTT
>NA|TRBV27|NA|TRBJ2-7
CASSLIPTGREQYF
TGTGCCAGCAGTTTAATCCCGACAGGACGCGAGCAGTACTTC
>NA|TRBV2|NA|TRBJ2-7
CASIKDRYEQYF
TGTGCCAGCATTAAAGACAGATACGAGCAGTACTTC
>TRBD1|TRBV7-8|NA|TRBJ1-5
CASSRNSGTGGSNQPQHF
TGTGCCAGCAGTCGCAATTCCGGGACAGGGGGCAGTAATCAGCCCCAGCATTTT
>NA|TRBV20-1|NA|TRBJ1-1
CSARDNRGAFF
TGCAGTGCTAGAGATAATAGAGGAGCTTTCTTT
>TRBD1|TRBV27|NA|TRBJ1-6
CASSPGTANSPLHF
TGTGCCAGCAGCCCCGGGACAGCTAATTCACCCCTCCACTTT
>NA|TRBV19|NA|TRBJ1-2
CASSIGRHDGYTF
TGTGCCAGTAGTATAGGCCGACATGATGGCTACACCTTC
>NA|TRBV5-1|few|TRBJ2-7
CASSLQGYEQYF
TGCGCCAGCAGCTTACAGGGCTACGAGCAGTACTTC
>NA|TRBV6-2/TRBV6-3|once|TRBJ1-3
CASSRDFPSGNTIYF
TGTGCCAGCAGTCGGGACTTCCCGTCTGGAAACACCATATATTTT
>NA|TRBV18|NA|TRBJ1-5
CASSPRGASNQPQHF
TGTGCCAGCTCACCCCGGGGGGCAAGCAATCAGCCCCAGCATTTT
>NA|TRBV5-1|NA|TRBJ2-3
CASSPGMATDTQYF
TGCGCCAGCAGCCCAGGAATGGCCACAGATACGCAGTATTTT
>TRBD1|TRBV6-5|NA|TRBJ1-1
CASRHTGGRTEAFF
TGTGCCAGCAGGCACACAGGGGGGCGGACTGAAGCTTTCTTT
>TRBD1|TRBV29-1|NA|TRBJ2-1
CSVGRTGVDEQFF
TGCAGCGTTGGTAGGACAGGGGTGGATGAGCAGTTCTTC
>TRBD1|TRBV7-2|NA|TRBJ1-3
CASQDRAGLISGNTIYF
TGTGCCAGCCAGGACAGGGCCGGACTGATCTCTGGAAACACCATATATTTT
>NA|TRBV10-3|NA|TRBJ1-6
CAISESERVGALLNSPLHF
TGTGCCATCAGTGAGTCGGAAAGGGTTGGGGCCCTACTGAATTCACCCCTCCACTTT
>TRBD2|TRBV6-2/TRBV6-3|once|TRBJ2-7
CASSYSMGPGLPSYEQYF
TGTGCCAGCAGTTACTCGATGGGACCGGGACTACCCTCCTACGAGCAGTACTTC
>NA|TRBV2|NA|TRBJ1-5
CASSDEQNQPQHF
TGTGCCAGCAGTGACGAACAGAATCAGCCCCAGCATTTT
>TRBD1|TRBV6-1|NA|TRBJ1-4
CASSERTGGEKLFF
TGTGCCAGCAGTGAAAGAACAGGGGGTGAAAAACTGTTTTTT
>NA|TRBV7-2|NA|TRBJ2-7
CASSLLTGRTYEQYF
TGTGCCAGCAGCTTATTAACAGGGCGGACCTACGAGCAGTACTTC
>TRBD1|TRBV9|NA|TRBJ1-2
CASSGDRDGPYGYTF
TGTGCCAGCAGCGGGGACAGGGATGGTCCCTATGGCTACACCTTC
>TRBD1|TRBV15|NA|TRBJ2-2
CATKRTGGDTGELFF
TGTGCCACAAAAAGGACAGGGGGGGACACCGGGGAGCTGTTTTTT
>TRBD1|TRBV2|NA|TRBJ2-1
CASSPRDRGVRNEQFF
TGTGCCAGCAGCCCCCGGGACAGGGGCGTAAGGAATGAGCAGTTCTTC
>TRBD1|TRBV6-5|once|TRBJ1-6
CASSYGDRNNSPLHF
TGTGCCAGCAGTTACGGGGACAGAAATAATTCACCCCTCCACTTT
>NA|TRBV5-1|NA|TRBJ2-7
CASSFGFGASGEQYF
TGCGCCAGCAGCTTTGGCTTTGGGGCAAGCGGGGAGCAGTACTTC
>NA|TRBV19|few|TRBJ1-6
CASTQGQIYNSPLHF
TGTGCCAGTACCCAGGGGCAGATATATAATTCACCCCTCCACTTT
>NA|TRBV2|NA|TRBJ1-2
CASRGGTNYGYTF
TGTGCCAGCAGGGGGGGAACTAACTATGGCTACACCTTC
>TRBD2|TRBV13|few|TRBJ2-1
CASSSRSTGGFYNEQFF
TGTGCCAGCAGTTCCCGCTCGACGGGGGGGTTCTACAATGAGCAGTTCTTC
>NA|TRBV4-3|NA|TRBJ2-7
CASSQELGHYEQYF
TGCGCCAGCAGCCAAGAACTGGGACACTACGAGCAGTACTTC
>NA|TRBV10-3|NA|TRBJ2-7
CAISESSRGRSYEQYF
TGTGCCATCAGTGAGTCAAGCAGGGGTCGCTCCTACGAGCAGTACTTC
>NA|TRBV5-5|NA|TRBJ1-2
CASSPSGVLYGYTF
TGTGCCAGCAGCCCGAGCGGGGTCCTCTATGGCTACACCTTC
>TRBD2|TRBV18|NA|TRBJ2-3
CASSSASGGGDTQYF
TGTGCCAGCTCGTCGGCCAGCGGGGGAGGAGATACGCAGTATTTT
>TRBD2|TRBV5-4|NA|TRBJ2-5
CASSFSGGAVGETQYF
TGTGCCAGCAGCTTTAGCGGGGGGGCCGTGGGGGAGACCCAGTACTTC
>NA|TRBV19|few|TRBJ1-3
CASTADTFNTIYF
TGTGCCAGTACCGCGGACACGTTTAACACCATATATTTT
>TRBD2|TRBV18|NA|TRBJ2-3
CASSGGAADTQYF
TGTGCCAGCTCCGGGGGGGCCGCAGATACGCAGTATTTT
>NA|TRBV5-1|NA|TRBJ1-1
CASSLTTTNTEAFF
TGCGCCAGCAGCTTGACGACAACGAACACTGAAGCTTTCTTT
>NA|TRBV27|NA|TRBJ1-5
CASSSVQGSRNQPQHF
TGTGCCAGCAGTTCTGTACAGGGATCGCGCAATCAGCCCCAGCATTTT
>NA|TRBV27|NA|TRBJ2-7
CASSLSGYEQYF
TGTGCCAGCAGTTTGAGCGGCTACGAGCAGTACTTC
>NA|TRBV9|NA|TRBJ2-7
CASSPHKGGGGVAEQYF
TGTGCCAGCAGCCCCCACAAAGGGGGAGGGGGGGTTGCCGAGCAGTACTTC
>TRBD1|TRBV6-2/TRBV6-3|NA|TRBJ2-7
CASSQYPGQGHHEQYF
TGTGCCAGCAGCCAATACCCTGGACAGGGACACCACGAGCAGTACTTC
>NA|TRBV5-5|NA|TRBJ2-1
CASSLGNRGIGGSEDEQFF
TGTGCCAGCAGCTTGGGGAACAGGGGAATCGGGGGTAGTGAGGATGAGCAGTTCTTC
>TRBD2|TRBV3-1/TRBV3-2|NA|TRBJ2-3
CASSRASGGANTQYF
TGTGCCAGCAGCCGGGCTAGCGGGGGGGCGAATACGCAGTATTTT
>TRBD1|TRBV9|NA|TRBJ1-6
CASSVSPYDTPRGQGANSPLHF
TGTGCCAGCAGCGTAAGCCCCTACGATACCCCCCGTGGGCAGGGGGCGAATTCACCCCTCCACTTT